This T cell receptor beta chain derives from a study of blood T cell repertoires in COVID-19. The overall study: Collection of acute and convalescent COVID-19 samples took place in the United States, Italy and Spain.

Clones were read by immunoSEQ multiplex PCR, and TCRdb kept only the in-frame ones, dropping some. Here the sample spans over 100,000 clones, over 60% being singletons. This clone was recorded a few times. The receptor was derived from a woman in her seventies with acute or convalescent COVID-19. The specimen was peripheral blood.

CDR3 coding DNA: TGTGCCACCAGCAGACAGCGGACGTCGTGGGACGAGCAGTACTTC. It yields the protein CATSRQRTSWDEQYF. V gene TRBV15 combines with J gene TRBJ2-7; perhaps TRBD2 as D (5 bases). V shed 2 bases and J shed 5 bases, with 16 bases lying between them. The germline CDR1 and CDR2 sequences are LNHNV and YYDKDF (reference sequence). There are 15 residues in the CDR3.